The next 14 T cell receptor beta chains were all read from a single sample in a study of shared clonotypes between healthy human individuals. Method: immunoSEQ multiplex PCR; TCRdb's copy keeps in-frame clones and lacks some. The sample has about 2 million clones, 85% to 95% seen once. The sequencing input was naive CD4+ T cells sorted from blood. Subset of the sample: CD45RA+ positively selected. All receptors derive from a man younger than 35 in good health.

In DNA, the CDR3 is TGTGCCAGCAGCTTGGAACCGAAGGGCTCCTACAATGAGCAGTTCTTC. This codes for CASSLEPKGSYNEQFF. The chain uses TRBV5-4 and TRBJ2-1; D remains ambiguous. Deletions cut 0 bases from V and 0 bases from J, with 10 bases between. The germline CDR1 and CDR2 sequences are SGHNT and YYREEE (reference sequence). This CDR3 has 16 amino acids.

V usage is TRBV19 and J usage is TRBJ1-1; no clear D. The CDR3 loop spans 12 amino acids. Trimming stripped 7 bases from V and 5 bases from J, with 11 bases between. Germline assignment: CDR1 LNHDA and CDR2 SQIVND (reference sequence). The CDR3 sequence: CASNSGWTEAFF. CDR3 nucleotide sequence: TGTGCCAGTAACTCGGGGTGGACTGAAGCTTTCTTT.

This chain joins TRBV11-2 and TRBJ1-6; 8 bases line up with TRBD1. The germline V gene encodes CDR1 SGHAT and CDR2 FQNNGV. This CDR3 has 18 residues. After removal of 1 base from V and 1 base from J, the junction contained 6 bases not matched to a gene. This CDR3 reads CASSLASGGWSYNSPLHF. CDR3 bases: TGTGCCAGCAGCTTAGCATCAGGGGGCTGGTCCTATAATTCACCCCTCCACTTT.

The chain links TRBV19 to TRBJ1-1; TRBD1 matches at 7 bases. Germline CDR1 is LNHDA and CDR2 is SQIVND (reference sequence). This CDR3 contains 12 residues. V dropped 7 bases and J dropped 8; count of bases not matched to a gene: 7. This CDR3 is CASKQGNREAFF. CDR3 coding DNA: TGTGCCAGTAAACAGGGGAATCGAGAAGCTTTCTTT.

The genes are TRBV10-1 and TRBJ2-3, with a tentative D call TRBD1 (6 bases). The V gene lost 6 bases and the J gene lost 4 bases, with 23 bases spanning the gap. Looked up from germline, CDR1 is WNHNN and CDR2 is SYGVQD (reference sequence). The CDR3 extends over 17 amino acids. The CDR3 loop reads CASSRSSGTIIPDTQYF. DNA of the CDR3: TGCGCCAGCAGCCGGTCTTCCGGGACAATCATCCCAGATACGCAGTATTTT.

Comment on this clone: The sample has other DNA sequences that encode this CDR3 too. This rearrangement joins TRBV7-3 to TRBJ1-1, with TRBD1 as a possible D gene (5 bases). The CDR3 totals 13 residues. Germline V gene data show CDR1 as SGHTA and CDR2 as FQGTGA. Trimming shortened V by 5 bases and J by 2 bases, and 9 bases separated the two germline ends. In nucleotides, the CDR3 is TGTGCCAGCAGCCGCACAGGTAACACTGAAGCTTTCTTT. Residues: CASSRTGNTEAFF.

The CDR3 DNA follows: TGTGCCAGCACTTATAGCGGGGGAACCTACGAGCAGTACTTC. It encodes CASTYSGGTYEQYF. The chain recombines TRBV6-6 with TRBJ2-7; TRBD2 aligns across 9 bases. V was pared by 7 bases and J by 2 bases, with 6 bases of the junction left unmatched. Germline CDR1 and CDR2: MNHNY and SVGAGI (reference sequence). This CDR3 is 14 amino acids long.

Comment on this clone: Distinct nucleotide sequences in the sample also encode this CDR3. This CDR3 reads CASSLGQAETQYF. DNA of the CDR3: TGCGCCAGCAGCTTGGGGCAGGCAGAGACCCAGTACTTC. The chain employs TRBV5-1 and TRBJ2-5, with D uncertain. There are 13 residues in the CDR3. CDR1 is SGHRS, CDR2 YFSETQ, per germline. Trimming left V 0 bases short and J 4 bases short, with 7 bases between. The full variable domain, with the rest looked up from reference TRBV5-1 and TRBJ2-5, is KAGVTQTPRYLIKTRGQQVTLSCSPISGHRSVSWYQQTPGQGLQFLFEYFSETQRNKGNFPGRFSGRQFSNSRSEMNVSTLELGDSALYLCASSLGQAETQYFGPGTRLLVL.

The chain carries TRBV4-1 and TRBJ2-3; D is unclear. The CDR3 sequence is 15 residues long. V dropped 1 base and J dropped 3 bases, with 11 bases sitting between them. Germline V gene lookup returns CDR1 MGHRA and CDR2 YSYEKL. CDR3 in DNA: TGCGCCAGCAGCCAAGGAGTAGCCGTTACAGATACGCAGTATTTT. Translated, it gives CASSQGVAVTDTQYF.

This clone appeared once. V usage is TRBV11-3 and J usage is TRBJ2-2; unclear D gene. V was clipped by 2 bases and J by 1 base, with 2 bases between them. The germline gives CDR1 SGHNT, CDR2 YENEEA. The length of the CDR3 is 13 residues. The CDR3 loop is CASSLQNTGELFF. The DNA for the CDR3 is TGTGCCAGCAGCTTACAGAACACCGGGGAGCTGTTTTTT.

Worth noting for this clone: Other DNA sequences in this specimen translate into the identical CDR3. CDR3 in amino acids: CASSLAGANVLTF. The CDR3 DNA sequence: TGTGCCAGCAGCTTAGCAGGGGCCAACGTCCTGACTTTC. The J gene is TRBJ2-6, the V gene TRBV7-9; D uncertain. The CDR3 totals 13 residues. Between the trimmed V and J ends, which lost 0 bases and 4 bases, there was a span of 1 base. Germline V gene sequence: CDR1 SEHNR, CDR2 FQNEAQ (reference sequence).

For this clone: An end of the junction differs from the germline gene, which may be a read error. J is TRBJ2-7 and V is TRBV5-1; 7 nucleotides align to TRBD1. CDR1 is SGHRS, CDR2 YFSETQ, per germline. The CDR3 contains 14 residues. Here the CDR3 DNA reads TGCGCCAACAGCCCGGACAGGATGAGCTACGAGCAGTACTTC. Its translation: CANSPDRMSYEQYF.

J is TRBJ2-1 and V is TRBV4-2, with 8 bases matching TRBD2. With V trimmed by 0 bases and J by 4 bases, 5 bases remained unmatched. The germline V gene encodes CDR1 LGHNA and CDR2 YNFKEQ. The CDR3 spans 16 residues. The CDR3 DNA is TGTGCCAGCAGCCAAGATTTTGGCGGGGGGTACAATGAGCAGTTCTTC. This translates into CASSQDFGGGYNEQFF.

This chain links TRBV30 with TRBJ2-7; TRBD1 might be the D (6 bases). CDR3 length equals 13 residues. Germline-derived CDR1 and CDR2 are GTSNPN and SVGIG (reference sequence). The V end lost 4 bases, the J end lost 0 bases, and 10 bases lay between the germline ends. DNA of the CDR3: TGTGCCTGGAACAGGGACGGCTCCTACGAGCAGTACTTC. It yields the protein CAWNRDGSYEQYF.